These 18 T cell receptor beta chains came from one sample sequenced in a study of long-term antiretroviral therapy in people with HIV. At survey level, the immunoSEQ assay was run in its v3.0 version. The table came from immunoSEQ multiplex PCR; TCRdb's copy has only in-frame clones and leaves some out. The sample carries about 7,800 clones, about 73% recorded once. The sample in question was unsorted PBMCs, obtained 0.6 years before starting antiretroviral therapy. Source of these receptors: a man between 35 and 55 years old with HIV.

A single count supports this clone. The chain recombines TRBV6-5 with TRBJ2-7; weak D call: TRBD1 (5 bases). Germline V gives CDR1 MNHEY, CDR2 SVGAGI. The CDR3 sequence is 14 residues long. V was shortened by 2 bases and J by 5 bases, with 13 bases between the two germline ends. The CDR3 sequence is CASSYRQGINEQYF. As DNA, the CDR3 is TGTGCCAGCAGTTACCGGCAGGGAATCAACGAGCAGTACTTC.

This clone was observed once. The chain uses TRBV5-1 and TRBJ2-2; D may be TRBD1 (5 bases). Germline lookup yields CDR1 SGHRS and CDR2 YFSETQ. The V end lost 0 bases, the J end lost 0 bases, and 6 bases lay between the germline ends. CDR3 length: 15 residues. The CDR3 sequence: CASSLGTTNTGELFF. The CDR3 coding sequence is TGCGCCAGCAGCTTGGGGACAACGAACACCGGGGAGCTGTTTTTT. Full variable domain (rest looked up from reference TRBV5-1 and TRBJ2-2): KAGVTQTPRYLIKTRGQQVTLSCSPISGHRSVSWYQQTPGQGLQFLFEYFSETQRNKGNFPGRFSGRQFSNSRSEMNVSTLELGDSALYLCASSLGTTNTGELFFGEGSRLTVL.

The genes are TRBV19 and TRBJ1-2; D uncertain. Germline values: CDR1 LNHDA, CDR2 SQIVND (reference sequence). Trimming took off 5 bases at V and 0 bases at J, with 7 bases between the two ends. The CDR3 consists of 13 residues. The CDR3 sequence is CASSPSPNYGYTF. CDR3 nucleotide sequence: TGTGCCAGTAGTCCAAGTCCTAACTATGGCTACACCTTC.

This clone came up once. This chain connects TRBV11-1 to TRBJ1-1; D is uncertain. This CDR3 comprises 13 residues. The germline CDR1 and CDR2 sequences are SGHAT and FQDESV (reference sequence). Between the trimmed V and J ends, which lost 5 bases and 1 base, there was a span of 8 bases. This CDR3 reads CASSPSENTEAFF. For the CDR3, the DNA is TGTGCCAGCAGCCCTAGTGAGAACACTGAAGCTTTCTTT.

The sample holds a few counts of this clone. The rearrangement uses TRBV27 and TRBJ1-5, with D perhaps matching TRBD1 (6 bases). Germline V gene lookup returns CDR1 MNHEY and CDR2 SMNVEV (reference sequence). This CDR3 contains 16 residues. V was pared by 6 bases and J by 4 bases, with 19 bases between. The CDR3, as DNA: TGTGCCAGCAGACCTACCCGGACAGTTGATAATCAGCCCCAGCATTTT. Translated, it gives CASRPTRTVDNQPQHF.

J is TRBJ2-5 and V is TRBV5-4; a possible D gene is TRBD2 (7 bases). Germline V gives CDR1 SGHNT, CDR2 YYREEE (reference sequence). V was shortened by 5 bases and J by 4 bases, with 15 bases between the two germline ends. The CDR3 loop spans 14 amino acids. DNA of the CDR3: TGTGCCAGCAGTCCGGGGGGCAGGGGAGAGACCCAGTACTTC. Protein product: CASSPGGRGETQYF.

The rearrangement uses TRBV19 and TRBJ1-5; a possible D gene is TRBD1 (6 bases). The V end was cut by 7 bases, the J end by 3 bases, with 22 bases between. The CDR3 has 17 residues. Per germline, CDR1 LNHDA and CDR2 SQIVND (reference sequence). The CDR3 here is CASTSPAGGADNQPQHF. CDR3 sequence (DNA): TGTGCCAGTACCTCGCCGGCGGGGGGCGCGGACAATCAGCCCCAGCATTTT.

CDR3 loop: CASSSNYRYEQYF. The CDR3 nucleotides are TGTGCCAGCAGTTCCAATTATCGATACGAGCAGTACTTC. The chain has TRBV28 and TRBJ2-7; D remains unclear. From germline, CDR1 is MDHEN and CDR2 SYDVKM. The CDR3 runs 13 residues. V lost 4 bases to trimming and J lost 4 bases, with 11 bases between them.

V usage is TRBV5-1 and J usage is TRBJ1-5; possibly TRBD1 for D (5 bases). The CDR3 loop spans 15 amino acids. Trimming stripped 5 bases from V and 7 bases from J, with 19 bases between. CDR1 is SGHRS, CDR2 YFSETQ, per germline. The CDR3 here is CASREEEGAGQPQHF. CDR3 DNA sequence: TGCGCCAGCAGAGAGGAGGAAGGGGCCGGCCAGCCCCAGCATTTT.

The gene calls are TRBV5-1 and TRBJ2-3; D could derive from TRBD1 or TRBD2 (5 bases each). The CDR3 consists of 14 residues. V dropped 4 bases and J dropped 5 bases, with 14 bases sitting between them. The germline gives CDR1 SGHRS, CDR2 YFSETQ. This chain's CDR3 is CASSPGTEGDTQYF. CDR3 in DNA: TGCGCCAGCAGCCCCGGGACCGAAGGAGATACGCAGTATTTT.

This clone counts as medium-sized. The gene calls are TRBV9 and TRBJ2-5; 12 nucleotides match TRBD1. The CDR3 contains 16 residues. V gave up 3 bases and J gave up 4 bases; unmatched junction bases: 7. The V gene's germline CDR1 is SGDLS and CDR2 YYNGEE. This CDR3 reads CASSASGTGGGETQYF. The CDR3 coding sequence is TGTGCCAGCAGCGCTTCCGGGACAGGGGGCGGAGAGACCCAGTACTTC.

The chain joins TRBV1 to TRBJ2-7; TRBD2, as called in the table, went unchecked against the DNA. TRBV1 is a recognized pseudogene. CDR3 length equals 18 residues. CDR3 region: CTSSQDGSGERGNEEQYF. The CDR3 DNA follows: TGCACCAGCAGCCAAGACGGATCCGGGGAGCGGGGAAATGAAGAGCAGTACTTC.

V and J are TRBV2 and TRBJ1-4, with D unresolved. The germline gives CDR1 SNHLY, CDR2 FYNNEI. Trimming pared 3 bases from V and 10 bases from J, leaving 6 bases between. The CDR3 sequence is 11 residues long. The CDR3 loop is CASSDMGKLFF. The CDR3 DNA is TGTGCCAGCAGTGACATGGGAAAACTGTTTTTT.

The rearrangement uses TRBV6-5 and TRBJ2-7; no clear D gene. The germline V and J ends were trimmed by 6 bases and 2 bases, with 11 bases remaining between them. Per the germline V gene, CDR1 is MNHEY and CDR2 is SVGAGI. The CDR3 consists of 13 residues. This CDR3 is CASSHDGPYEQYF. The CDR3 DNA sequence: TGTGCCAGCAGCCACGACGGCCCCTACGAGCAGTACTTC.

The chain carries TRBV10-3 and TRBJ2-7; TRBD2 matches 7 bases. The ends lost 6 bases at V and 0 bases at J; junction bases unmatched: 2. Germline CDR1 and CDR2: ENHRY and SYGVKD. The CDR3 sequence is 13 residues long. CDR3 DNA sequence: TGTGCCATCAGGGGGGGGTTCTCCTACGAGCAGTACTTC. Residues: CAIRGGFSYEQYF.

This chain uses TRBV2 with TRBJ1-2, with 7 bases aligning to TRBD1. Germline V gene data show CDR1 as SNHLY and CDR2 as FYNNEI. This CDR3 comprises 12 residues. Trimming removed 7 bases from V and 3 bases from J; junction bases left unmatched: 2. The CDR3 DNA reads as TGTGCCAGCAACGACAGGGACTATGGCTACACCTTC. It translates to CASNDRDYGYTF.

The chain recombines TRBV2 with TRBJ1-2; D may be TRBD1 (6 bases). Germline assignment: CDR1 SNHLY and CDR2 FYNNEI. Trimming took off 3 bases at V and 4 bases at J, with 9 bases between the two ends. The CDR3 covers 13 residues. The CDR3 nucleotides are TGTGCCAGCAGTGACGACAGGTCCTATGGCTACACCTTC. This codes for CASSDDRSYGYTF.

The chain recombines TRBV29-1 with TRBJ1-4, with 10 bases fitting TRBD1. Germline CDR1 reads SQVTM; CDR2 reads ANQGSEA. This CDR3 has 14 amino acids. Germline trimming cut 4 bases from V and 5 bases from J; bases unmatched to any gene: 4. Written as DNA, the CDR3 is TGCAGCGTTGGGGGGGGACAGGGGAATGAAAAACTGTTTTTT. It encodes CSVGGGQGNEKLFF. Based on the CDR3 plus reference TRBV29-1 and TRBJ1-4, the full variable domain is SAVISQKPSRDICQRGTSLTIQCQVDSQVTMMFWYRQQPGQSLTLIATANQGSEATYESGFVIDKFPISRPNLTFSTLTVSNMSPEDSSIYLCSVGGGQGNEKLFFGSGTQLSVL.